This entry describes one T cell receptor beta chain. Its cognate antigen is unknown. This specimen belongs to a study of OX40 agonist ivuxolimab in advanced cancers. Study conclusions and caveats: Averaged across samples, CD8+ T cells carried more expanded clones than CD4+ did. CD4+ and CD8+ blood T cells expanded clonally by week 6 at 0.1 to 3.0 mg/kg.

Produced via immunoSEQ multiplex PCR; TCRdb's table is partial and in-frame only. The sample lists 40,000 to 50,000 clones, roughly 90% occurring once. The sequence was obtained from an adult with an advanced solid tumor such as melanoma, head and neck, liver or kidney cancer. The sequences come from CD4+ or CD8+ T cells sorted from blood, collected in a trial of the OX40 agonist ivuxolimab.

The DNA of the CDR3 is TGTGCCAGCAGTTTGGTCCCCTACAATGAGCAGTTCTTC. It codes for CASSLVPYNEQFF. The rearrangement links TRBV6-6 to TRBJ2-1; no firm D call. CDR1 and CDR2 (germline): MNHNY, SVGAGI (reference sequence). The CDR3 totals 13 residues. V gave up 4 bases and J gave up 2 bases, with 6 bases separating them.